The 8 T cell receptor beta chains below were found in one sample sequenced in a study of high-grade serous ovarian cancer treatment subgroups. Tumor tissue was taken before any definitive surgery or chemotherapy was given. Profiling relied on immunoSEQ multiplex PCR, and the TCRdb table lists in-frame clones only, not all of them. The sample includes roughly 1,900 clones, more than 65% of them seen just once. Sequenced: tumor tissue. The origin of the receptors is a human donor with high-grade serous ovarian cancer.

CDR3 region: CASSPGATGVNTEAFF. The DNA for the CDR3 is TGTGCCAGCAGCCCGGGGGCGACAGGGGTGAACACTGAAGCTTTCTTT. V usage is TRBV7-9 and J usage is TRBJ1-1; 8 bases fit TRBD1. The germline V gene has CDR1 SEHNR and CDR2 FQNEAQ (reference sequence). The CDR3 covers 16 residues. The V segment lost 5 bases and the J segment 0 bases; nucleotides outside the gene matches: 8.

The rearrangement uses TRBV5-1 and TRBJ2-7, with TRBD2 matching over 11 bases. The CDR3 spans 14 residues. CDR1 and CDR2 from the germline V gene are SGHRS and YFSETQ. The ends lost 4 bases at V and 2 bases at J; junction bases unmatched: 2. For the CDR3, the DNA is TGCGCCAGCAGCCTAGCGGGAGGTACCTACGAGCAGTACTTC. Its translation is CASSLAGGTYEQYF.

V usage is TRBV2 and J usage is TRBJ1-1; D gene uncertain. The CDR3 spans 14 residues. Trimming cost V 8 bases and J 1 base, with 14 bases left between them. The germline V gene has CDR1 SNHLY and CDR2 FYNNEI. The CDR3 loop is CASLRGQENTEAFF. The CDR3 DNA reads TGTGCCAGCCTCAGAGGGCAGGAGAACACTGAAGCTTTCTTT.

The chain uses TRBV20-1 and TRBJ2-7, with unresolved D. This CDR3 has 10 amino acids. The germline V gene has CDR1 DFQATT and CDR2 SNEGSKA (reference sequence). The V and J ends lost 5 bases and 6 bases respectively, with 8 bases between them. The CDR3 spells CSAARSEQYF. In DNA form, the CDR3 reads TGCAGTGCTGCCCGGTCCGAGCAGTACTTC.

V usage is TRBV4-2 and J usage is TRBJ1-1; TRBD1 is a possible D gene (6 bases). Trimming took off 5 bases at V and 5 bases at J, with 18 bases between the two ends. CDR1 and CDR2 from the germline V gene are LGHNA and YNFKEQ. The CDR3 has 15 amino acids. The CDR3 here is CASSLGGGGRTEAFF. CDR3 coding DNA: TGTGCCAGCAGCTTGGGAGGAGGGGGACGGACTGAAGCTTTCTTT.

The CDR3 reads CASSSAGETADEQYF. The DNA of the CDR3 is TGTGCCAGCAGCTCTGCGGGAGAAACAGCGGACGAGCAGTACTTC. J is TRBJ2-7 and V is TRBV27; TRBD2 aligns across 7 bases. Germline CDR1 is MNHEY and CDR2 is SMNVEV (reference sequence). V gave up 6 bases and J gave up 5 bases; unmatched junction bases: 13. This CDR3 comprises 15 residues.

This chain links TRBV19 with TRBJ2-7; TRBD2 agrees at 9 bases. The CDR3 covers 15 residues. Germline V gene data show CDR1 as LNHDA and CDR2 as SQIVND (reference sequence). Trimming cost V 3 bases and J 4 bases; bases outside gene matches: 7. The CDR3 DNA is TGTGCCAGTAGTATGACTAGCGGAATAGGGTACGAGCAGTACTTC. It specifies CASSMTSGIGYEQYF.

The chain joins TRBV10-3 to TRBJ1-2; possibly TRBD1 for D (5 bases). V was shortened by 11 bases and J by 4 bases, with 11 bases between the two germline ends. Germline assignment: CDR1 ENHRY and CDR2 SYGVKD. The CDR3 consists of 11 residues. DNA of the CDR3: TGTGCCGGGGGATCGGGCTATGGCTACACCTTC. This gives the protein CAGGSGYGYTF.